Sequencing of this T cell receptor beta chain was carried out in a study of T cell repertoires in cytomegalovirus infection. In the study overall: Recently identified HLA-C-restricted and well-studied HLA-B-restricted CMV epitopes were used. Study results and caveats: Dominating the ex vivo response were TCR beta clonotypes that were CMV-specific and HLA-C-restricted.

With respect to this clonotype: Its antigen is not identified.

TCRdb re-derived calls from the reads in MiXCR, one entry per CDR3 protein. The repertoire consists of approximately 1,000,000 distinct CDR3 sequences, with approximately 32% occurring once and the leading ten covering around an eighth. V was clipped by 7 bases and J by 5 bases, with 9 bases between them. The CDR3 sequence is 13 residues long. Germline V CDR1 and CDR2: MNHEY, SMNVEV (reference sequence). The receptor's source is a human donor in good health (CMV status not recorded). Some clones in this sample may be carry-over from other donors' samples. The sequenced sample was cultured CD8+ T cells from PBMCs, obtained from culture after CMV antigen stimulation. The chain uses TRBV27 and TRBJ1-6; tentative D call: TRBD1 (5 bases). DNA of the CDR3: TGTGCCAGCACAGGGACGAATAATTCACCCCTCCACTTT. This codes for CASTGTNNSPLHF.